This T cell receptor beta chain was sequenced in a study of blood T cell repertoires in COVID-19. For the study at large: T cells, B-cell-depleted T cells, or PBMCs provided the cDNA or gDNA that served as material.

The protocol was immunoSEQ multiplex PCR, while the TCRdb copy is restricted to in-frame clones and leaves out a portion. The sample carries over 400,000 clones, around 85% recorded once. The age range of participants was about 18 to 95 years, with residence in roughly 25 US areas. This CDR3 has 15 residues. CDR1 is PRHDT and CDR2 is FYEKMQ in the germline V gene (reference sequence). V gave up 6 bases and J gave up 2 bases; unmatched junction bases: 6. The origin of this receptor is a woman in her sixties who had recovered from COVID-19. The specimen was PBMCs or T cells enriched from blood (not recorded which). The chain is built from TRBV13 and TRBJ1-5; 8 bases align to TRBD1. The CDR3 DNA reads TGTGCCAGCAGTAGCCGGGACAGGTGCAATCAGCCCCAGCATTTT. Translating gives CASSSRDRCNQPQHF.